One T cell receptor beta chain is described in this entry. Which antigen it targets is not known. Per-base qualities were not stored, and no clone one base away is much larger. These data come from a study of T cell responses to AZD1222 COVID-19 vaccine (dated by TCRdb to the early 2020s). A note on the overall study: Because spike-specific TCR depth and breadth did not differ between the two schedules, AZD1222 recipients who got a second dose at roughly 4 weeks were pooled with those who got a second dose at roughly 12 weeks. A total of about 230 trial participants underwent TCR sequencing, of whom about 200 received two doses of AZD1222 and about 25 received two doses of the MenACWY control vaccine. Enrollment into the trials was organized by age into subgroups of 18-55, 56-69 and 70-plus years, and those subgroups contained about 160, 30 and 59 TCR-sequenced participants, respectively.

The CDR3 regions of human TCRbeta chains were analyzed by immunosequencing. The source study handled its data this way. Repertoire TCRs were checked for matches against a reference library of SARS-CoV-2-specific TCRs that had been generated using the MIRA antigen-specificity platform. Breadth meant the fraction of unique TCRs that were SARS-CoV-2-associated, whereas depth meant the fraction of total T cells that were SARS-CoV-2-associated. Using the MIRA data, each spike-specific TCR was assigned both to the spike region to which the TCR was reactive and to a CD4 or CD8 class. Log10-transformed breadth and depth values were compared by one-way ANOVA with Sidak's multiple comparisons tests. TCRdb holds this immuneACCESS table with in-frame rearrangements only. Some clones are missing; in checked studies, unresolved V genes explain under half, and the rest has no known cause. Clone size and V and J calls were adopted from that table, with D and trimming inferred from the DNA. The sample table lists over 85,000 clones, roughly 91% of them with a count of one. 6% to 8% of the sample is taken by the ten largest.

What the study reported, not specific to this receptor: Because no day 14 peak-response samples were available, repertoires were characterized only after the peak T cell response. Nearly half of unique spike-specific TCRs reportedly recognized epitopes outside regions mutated in the B.1.351 and B.1.1.7 variants. Conclusions about previously exposed vaccinees are limited, since just six or seven AZD1222 recipients were seropositive for SARS-CoV-2 at baseline. The whole spike protein was spanned by vaccine-associated CD4 TCRs, and dominant responses were seen in regions 160-218 and 743-854. Participants were mostly white British and included more females than males, and it was suggested by the authors that clonal diversity may have been underestimated. In the small 56-69-year group, the increase in depth fell short of significance, most likely because of low power. After two AZD1222 doses, both the breadth and the depth of spike-specific TCRs were significantly higher than at day 0 and than in MenACWY recipients.

The time point label corresponds to: baseline before first vaccination. Vaccinee samples were obtained from the UK trials COV001 and COV002, which included a single-blind randomized controlled phase 2/3 trial of AZD1222 (ChAdOx1 nCoV-19) in healthy adults. Trial participant PBMC samples were collected at day 0 and day 28 after the second dose for TCRbeta chain sequencing. As encoded in the germline V gene, CDR1 is ENHRY while CDR2 is SYGVKD. The CDR3 runs 14 residues from the cysteine to the phenylalanine. Only the CDR3 portion is preserved as DNA: 42 bases, with reading frame beginning at the first base. Relative to germline, V is missing 6 bases and J is missing 6 bases, with 5 bases of the junction outside any gene match.

This receptor was taken from an adult in good health. The V gene is TRBV10-3 and the J gene is TRBJ2-4; the central 10 bases match TRBD2. This material consisted of peripheral blood, taken on day 0 of AZD1222 vaccination. This receptor carries the CDR3 CAIRGSGGTNIQYF. The DNA sequence is given as TGTGCCATCAGGGGTAGCGGGGGGACAAACATTCAGTACTTC.